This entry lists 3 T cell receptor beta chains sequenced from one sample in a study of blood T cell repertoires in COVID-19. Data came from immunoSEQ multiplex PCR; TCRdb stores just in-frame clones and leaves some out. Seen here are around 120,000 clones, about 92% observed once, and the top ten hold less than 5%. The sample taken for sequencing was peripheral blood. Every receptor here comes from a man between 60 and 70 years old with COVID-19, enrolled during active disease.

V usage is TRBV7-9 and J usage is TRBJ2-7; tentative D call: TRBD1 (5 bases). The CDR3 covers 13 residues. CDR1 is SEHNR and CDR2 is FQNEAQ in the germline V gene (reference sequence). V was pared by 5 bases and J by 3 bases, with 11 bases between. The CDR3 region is CASSAQGIYEQYF. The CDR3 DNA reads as TGTGCCAGCAGCGCCCAGGGTATCTACGAGCAGTACTTC.

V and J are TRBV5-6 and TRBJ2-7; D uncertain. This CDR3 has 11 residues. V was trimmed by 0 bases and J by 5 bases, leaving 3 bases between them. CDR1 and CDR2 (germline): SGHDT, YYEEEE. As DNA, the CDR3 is TGTGCCAGCAGCTTGGCGGACGAGCAGTACTTC. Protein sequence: CASSLADEQYF.

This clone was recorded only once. The CDR3 DNA follows: TGTGCCAGCAGCTTGTGGGGCGGGAGGGCTGGAGAGCAGTACTTC. Residues: CASSLWGGRAGEQYF. The rearrangement links TRBV5-5 to TRBJ2-7, with TRBD2 matching 9 bases. V lost 1 base and J lost 7; bases outside the gene matches: 9. CDR3 length: 15 residues. Germline CDR1 is SGHKS and CDR2 is YYEKEE (reference sequence).